This T cell receptor (beta chain) is from a study of T cell responses to AZD1222 COVID-19 vaccine (dated by TCRdb to about 2021). Regarding the complete study: AZD1222 recipients whose second dose came at about 4 weeks and those whose second dose came at about 12 weeks were combined into one group, since spike-specific TCR depth and breadth did not differ between the two schedules. A total of just over 230 trial participants underwent TCR sequencing, of whom some 200 had received two doses of AZD1222 and approximately 25 had received two doses of the MenACWY control vaccine. Trial participants were enrolled into age subgroups of 18-55, 56-69 and 70-plus years, which contained about 150, 28 and 57 TCR-sequenced participants, respectively.

The full study reports these points: The 56-69-year group was small, and its depth increase did not reach significance, likely because of low power. Nearly half of unique spike-specific TCRs reportedly recognized epitopes outside regions mutated in the B.1.351 and B.1.1.7 variants. Because no day 14 peak-response samples were available, repertoires were characterized only after the peak T cell response. A significant rise in spike-specific TCR breadth and depth was observed after two AZD1222 doses relative to day 0 and relative to MenACWY recipients. Conclusions about previously exposed vaccinees are limited, since just five or six AZD1222 recipients were seropositive for SARS-CoV-2 at baseline. Most participants were white British and females outnumbered males, and the authors suggested that clonal diversity may have been underestimated. The vaccine-associated CD4 TCRs covered the entire spike protein, and the dominant responses fell in regions 160-218 and 743-854.

The CDR3 regions of human TCRbeta chains were subjected to immunosequencing. Per the authors' processing: Repertoire TCRs were matched against a reference library of SARS-CoV-2-specific TCRs generated with the MIRA antigen-specificity platform. Breadth was defined as the fraction of unique TCRs that were SARS-CoV-2-associated, and depth was defined as the fraction of total T cells that were SARS-CoV-2-associated. Using the MIRA data, each spike-specific TCR was assigned both to the spike region to which the TCR was reactive and to a CD4 or CD8 class. Log10-transformed breadth and depth values were compared by one-way ANOVA with Sidak's multiple comparisons tests. TCRdb re-hosts the immuneACCESS table, in-frame sequences only. Its copies lack some clones; in the studies checked, an unresolved V gene accounts for under half of them, and the cause for the rest is not known. V and J calls plus clone size are reproduced from that table; the DNA served to infer D and trimming. In this sample the table shows 95,000 to 150,000 clones, roughly 90% of which occur a single time. Of the sample, about 1.1% falls within the top ten clones.

CDR1 and CDR2 were assigned from the germline V gene as KGHSH and LQKENI. The junction shows trimming of 3 bases on V and 8 bases on J, plus 14 bases between the germline ends. The CDR3 measures 14 amino acids from cysteine to phenylalanine. The kept DNA is CDR3 alone, 42 bases in frame from the first base. To note about this clone: This clone's antigen is unknown. No base quality values were provided; no much bigger clone lies one nucleotide off.

Sample time point, as interpreted from the label and publication: baseline before first vaccination. Samples from vaccinated people were obtained from the UK trials COV001 and COV002, which included a single-blind randomized controlled phase 2/3 trial of AZD1222 (ChAdOx1 nCoV-19) in healthy adults. For TCRbeta chain sequencing, PBMC samples from trial participants were taken at day 0 and at day 28 after the second dose. The rearranged chain carries TRBV18 and TRBJ1-3, with the D gene not confidently named. This receptor was obtained from an adult in good health. Sample: peripheral blood, taken on day 0 of AZD1222 vaccination. The nucleotide sequence is TGTGCCAGCTCACCGGTGCTTGTGCGGGACACCATATATTTT. It specifies CASSPVLVRDTIYF.